This paragraph reports one TCR beta chain. Germline assignment: CDR1 SGHNT and CDR2 YENEEA. The CDR3 runs to 13 residues. Between the trimmed V and J ends, which lost 5 bases and 5 bases, there was a span of 9 bases. This entry is derived from a study of T cell changes during pregnancy in multiple sclerosis. Here immunoSEQ multiplex PCR was the method, and the copy in TCRdb shows in-frame clones only, minus some. This sample carries around 30,000 clones, 80% to 90% of them seen once, and the ten largest clones take around 3.4%. The rearrangement uses TRBV11-3 and TRBJ2-2; the D gene is possibly TRBD2 (6 bases). Specimen: CD8+ T cells from peripheral blood mononuclear cells, collected in the third trimester of pregnancy. This clonotype originated in a female donor with multiple sclerosis, enrolled in a pregnancy study. This CDR3 is CASSLGGTGELFF. Here the CDR3 DNA reads TGTGCCAGCAGCCTTGGGGGGACCGGGGAGCTGTTTTTT.